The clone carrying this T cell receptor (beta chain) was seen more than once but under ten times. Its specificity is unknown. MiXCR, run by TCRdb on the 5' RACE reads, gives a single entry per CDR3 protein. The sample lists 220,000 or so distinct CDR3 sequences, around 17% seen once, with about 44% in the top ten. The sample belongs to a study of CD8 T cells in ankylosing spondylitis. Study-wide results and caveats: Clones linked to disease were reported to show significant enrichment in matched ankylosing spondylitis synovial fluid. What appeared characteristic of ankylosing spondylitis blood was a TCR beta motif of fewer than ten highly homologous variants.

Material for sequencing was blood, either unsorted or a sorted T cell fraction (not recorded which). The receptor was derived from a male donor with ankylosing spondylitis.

CDR3 in amino acids: CASSLEGPSSYEQYF. CDR3 coding DNA: TGCGCCAGCAGCCTGGAAGGGCCGAGCTCCTACGAGCAGTACTTC. This chain joins TRBV4-1 and TRBJ2-7; D unclear. The V end lost 4 bases, the J end lost 0 bases, and 13 bases lay between the germline ends. The length of the CDR3 is 15 residues. Germline V gene lookup returns CDR1 MGHRA and CDR2 YSYEKL.